These 24 T cell receptor beta chains were sequenced from one sample in a study of Tregs in tolerant kidney transplant recipients. Libraries were prepared by immunoSEQ multiplex PCR; TCRdb keeps only in-frame clonotypes and omits some of them. Of around 77,000 clones listed, 98% were seen once; the top ten hold around 0.58%. This material consisted of CD4+ T cells from blood, taken before the transplant. These receptors all come from a human donor who received a combined kidney and bone marrow transplant.

V is TRBV7-9 and J is TRBJ2-3; 10 bases map to TRBD2. V shed 3 bases, J shed 6 bases, and the junction held 6 bases outside the gene matches. The CDR3 extends over 15 amino acids. Germline CDR1 SEHNR, CDR2 FQNEAQ (reference sequence). DNA for the CDR3: TGTGCCAGCAGCTTCGCTAGCGGGGGAGGCGATACGCAGTATTTT. Translated, it gives CASSFASGGGDTQYF.

To note about this clone: A read error may account for a junction end that differs from germline. The chain combines TRBV6-1 with TRBJ1-1, with D hard to call. Germline values: CDR1 MNHNS, CDR2 SASEGT. This CDR3 is built from 12 residues. CDR3 in amino acids: CASSASPARTGF. CDR3 nucleotides: TGTGCCAGCAGCGCCAGCCCGGCGCGGACTGGCTTT.

The CDR3 region is CAWSGGLNYGYTF. The DNA for the CDR3 is TGTGCCTGGAGCGGGGGGCTAAACTATGGCTACACCTTC. This chain uses TRBV30 with TRBJ1-2, with D tentatively TRBD1 (6 bases). V was shortened by 3 bases and J by 2 bases, with 10 bases between the two germline ends. The CDR3 has 13 amino acids. From germline, CDR1 is GTSNPN and CDR2 SVGIG (reference sequence).

The rearrangement joins TRBV5-1 to TRBJ2-1, with TRBD2 matching 11 bases. Germline values: CDR1 SGHRS, CDR2 YFSETQ. The length of the CDR3 is 15 residues. V was pared by 3 bases and J by 5 bases, with 4 bases of the junction left unmatched. CDR3 sequence: CASSSTGLADNEQFF. CDR3 in DNA: TGCGCCAGCAGCTCCACGGGACTAGCGGACAATGAGCAGTTCTTC.

The chain couples TRBV28 to TRBJ2-3; D might be TRBD1 (6 bases). The germline V gene encodes CDR1 MDHEN and CDR2 SYDVKM. The germline V and J ends were trimmed by 2 bases and 2 bases, with 14 bases remaining between them. This CDR3 is built from 16 residues. This CDR3 reads CASSLVAGVNTDTQYF. Here the CDR3 DNA reads TGTGCCAGCAGTTTAGTTGCAGGGGTAAACACAGATACGCAGTATTTT.

The chain joins TRBV4-1 to TRBJ2-3; maybe TRBD1 (5 bases). V lost 0 bases and J lost 1, with 8 bases in between. Looked up from germline, CDR1 is MGHRA and CDR2 is YSYEKL. CDR3 size: 15 residues. The CDR3 spells CASSQDGAGTDTQYF. The DNA for the CDR3 is TGCGCCAGCAGCCAAGATGGGGCCGGCACAGATACGCAGTATTTT.

The J gene is TRBJ2-5, the V gene TRBV5-1; TRBD1 aligns across 9 bases. The junction had 5 bases not matched to a gene; V was cut back by 0 bases and J by 2 bases. CDR1 is SGHRS, CDR2 YFSETQ, per germline. The CDR3 totals 16 residues. The CDR3 sequence: CASSLGQGVTQETQYF. Written as DNA, the CDR3 is TGCGCCAGCAGCTTGGGACAGGGGGTAACTCAAGAGACCCAGTACTTC.

In nucleotides, the CDR3 is TGTGCCAGTAGTGTCTTCGGGGACAGGTTAGCTTTCTTT. Its protein product is CASSVFGDRLAFF. The genes are TRBV19 and TRBJ1-1, with TRBD1 matching 8 bases. The CDR3 is 13 amino acids. The ends lost 5 bases at V and 10 bases at J; junction bases unmatched: 9. Germline assignment: CDR1 LNHDA and CDR2 SQIVND (reference sequence). Full variable domain (missing parts from reference TRBV19 and TRBJ1-1): DGGITQSPKYLFRKEGQNVTLSCEQNLNHDAMYWYRQDPGQGLRLIYYSQIVNDFQKGDIAEGYSVSREKKESFPLTVTSAQKNPTAFYLCASSVFGDRLAFFGQGTRLTVV.

The chain employs TRBV11-3 and TRBJ2-7; a weak D match, TRBD1 (6 bases). The germline V and J ends were trimmed by 5 bases and 6 bases, with 11 bases remaining between them. The CDR3 sequence is 12 residues long. Germline CDR1 SGHNT, CDR2 YENEEA. CDR3 protein: CASSKDRREQYF. The CDR3 DNA reads TGTGCCAGCAGCAAGGACAGACGCGAGCAGTACTTC.

This chain uses TRBV29-1 with TRBJ2-7; D may be TRBD1 (5 bases). Germline assignment: CDR1 SQVTM and CDR2 ANQGSEA. The ends were cut back, 4 bases at V and 7 bases at J, with 20 bases in the middle. This CDR3 comprises 14 residues. CDR3 bases: TGCAGCGTTGGGCCCTGGGGCCTCGTAGGGGAGCAGTACTTC. Its protein is CSVGPWGLVGEQYF.

The CDR3: CASSHPGQGLNYGYTF. The CDR3 DNA reads as TGTGCCAGCAGCCACCCGGGACAGGGCCTTAACTATGGCTACACCTTC. This chain connects TRBV4-2 to TRBJ1-2; TRBD1 agrees at 9 bases. Trimming took 3 bases from V and 1 from J; bases not matched to a gene: 6. Germline V gene lookup returns CDR1 LGHNA and CDR2 YNFKEQ. The CDR3 totals 16 residues.

The chain recombines TRBV5-1 with TRBJ2-3; TRBD2 matches 12 bases. The trim removed 5 bases at V and 5 bases at J, leaving 9 bases unmatched. Germline lookup yields CDR1 SGHRS and CDR2 YFSETQ. There are 16 residues in the CDR3. The CDR3 region has the DNA TGCGCCAGCAGGACGTCTAGCGGGAGGGCCATAGATACGCAGTATTTT. Its protein product is CASRTSSGRAIDTQYF.

The chain couples TRBV18 to TRBJ2-7, with 8 bases aligning to TRBD2. V lost 2 bases to trimming and J lost 3 bases; unmatched junction nucleotides: 0. There are 13 residues in the CDR3. From germline, CDR1 is KGHSH and CDR2 LQKENI. The CDR3 region is CASSPSGGYEQYF. The CDR3 nucleotides read TGTGCCAGCTCACCAAGCGGGGGCTACGAGCAGTACTTC. Full variable domain (rest looked up from reference TRBV18 and TRBJ2-7): NAGVMQNPRHLVRRRGQEARLRCSPMKGHSHVYWYRQLPEEGLKFMVYLQKENIIDESGMPKERFSAEFPKEGPSILRIQQVVRGDSAAYFCASSPSGGYEQYFGPGTRLTVT.

This clone was counted a single time. The rearrangement links TRBV7-3 to TRBJ2-3, with TRBD2 identical over 11 bases. The CDR3 is made up of 16 amino acids. Germline V gives CDR1 SGHTA, CDR2 FQGTGA. The V gene end was trimmed by 5 bases and the J gene end by 6 bases; junction bases not matched to a gene: 10. The CDR3 DNA follows: TGTGCCAGCAGCGCCGGGACTAGCGGAGGGGAGGATACGCAGTATTTT. As protein: CASSAGTSGGEDTQYF.

This sequence joins TRBV7-3 and TRBJ2-1; D ambiguous. The V and J ends lost 2 bases and 6 bases respectively, with 5 bases between them. The CDR3 runs 12 residues. The V gene's germline CDR1 is SGHTA and CDR2 FQGTGA. In nucleotides, the CDR3 is TGTGCCAGCAGCTTATCCCTCAATGAGCAGTTCTTC. It yields the protein CASSLSLNEQFF.

The V call is TRBV7-3, the J call TRBJ2-1, with D possibly TRBD1 on 6 matching bases. The germline V and J ends were trimmed by 5 bases and 11 bases, with 19 bases remaining between them. The CDR3 is made up of 14 amino acids. Germline V gives CDR1 SGHTA, CDR2 FQGTGA. CDR3 coding DNA: TGTGCCAGCAGCCCCCGCCCAAACAGGGAGAAGCAGTTCTTC. Its protein is CASSPRPNREKQFF.

This chain links TRBV6-1 with TRBJ2-3; maybe TRBD2 (5 bases). The V gene lost 6 bases and the J gene lost 6 bases, with 19 bases spanning the gap. Germline V gene sequence: CDR1 MNHNS, CDR2 SASEGT. The CDR3 sequence is 15 residues long. CDR3 sequence reads: CASRSSGYTGDTQYF. The CDR3 DNA sequence: TGTGCCAGCAGATCGAGCGGATACACGGGTGATACGCAGTATTTT.

The chain links TRBV7-8 to TRBJ2-1; 7 nucleotides align to TRBD1. The ends lost 5 bases at V and 6 bases at J; junction bases unmatched: 4. The CDR3 runs 13 residues. Per germline, CDR1 SGHVS and CDR2 FQNEAQ. The CDR3 DNA follows: TGTGCCAGCAGCACCCGACAGGGCAATGAGCAGTTCTTC. Its translation is CASSTRQGNEQFF.

This chain links TRBV4-2 with TRBJ2-2; perhaps TRBD2 as D (7 bases). Between the trimmed V and J ends, which lost 4 bases and 5 bases, there was a span of 23 bases. Looked up from germline, CDR1 is LGHNA and CDR2 is YNFKEQ. The CDR3 loop spans 18 amino acids. For the CDR3, the DNA is TGTGCCAGCAGCCTCGAGAGTCAGGGGAGGGCCTATACCGGGGAGCTGTTTTTT. As protein: CASSLESQGRAYTGELFF.

The rearrangement joins TRBV10-3 to TRBJ2-2, with 13 bases matching TRBD2. The germline V gene has CDR1 ENHRY and CDR2 SYGVKD. The CDR3 is 14 residues long. The V segment lost 7 bases and the J segment 6 bases; nucleotides outside the gene matches: 2. In nucleotides, the CDR3 is TGTGCCATCAATGGACTAGCGGGGGCCGGGGAGCTGTTTTTT. Translation: CAINGLAGAGELFF.

CDR3 in amino acids: CASSSSVAGNNYGYTF. DNA for the CDR3: TGTGCCAGCAGCTCCTCGGTCGCGGGGAATAACTATGGCTACACCTTC. The genes are TRBV7-9 and TRBJ1-2; no reliable D call. CDR3 length equals 16 residues. Looked up from germline, CDR1 is SEHNR and CDR2 is FQNEAQ (reference sequence). Trimming left V 4 bases short and J 1 base short, with 16 bases between.

V is TRBV11-1 and J is TRBJ2-3; 10 nucleotides agree with TRBD1. Germline V gene data show CDR1 as SGHAT and CDR2 as FQDESV (reference sequence). The ends lost 5 bases at V and 3 bases at J; junction bases unmatched: 2. CDR3 length: 14 residues. CDR3 residues: CASSRDRGTDTQYF. The CDR3 coding sequence is TGTGCCAGCAGCCGGGACAGGGGAACAGATACGCAGTATTTT. The full variable domain, rest sourced from reference TRBV11-1 and TRBJ2-3, is EAEVAQSPRYKITEKSQAVAFWCDPISGHATLYWYRQILGQGPELLVQFQDESVVDDSQLPKDRFSAERLKGVDSTLKIQPAELGDSAMYLCASSRDRGTDTQYFGPGTRLTVL.

This sequence joins TRBV6-6 and TRBJ1-3, with TRBD1 matching 7 bases. V dropped 5 bases and J dropped 3; count of bases not matched to a gene: 10. The CDR3 has 16 amino acids. Per the germline V gene, CDR1 is MNHNY and CDR2 is SVGAGI (reference sequence). This chain's CDR3 is CASSPQLRGVGNTIYF. The CDR3 bases are TGTGCCAGCAGTCCCCAACTCAGGGGGGTTGGAAACACCATATATTTT.

This clone was seen a few times. The chain recombines TRBV7-9 with TRBJ2-2; TRBD2 matches 11 bases. CDR1 SEHNR and CDR2 FQNEAQ come from the germline V gene (reference sequence). J gave up 5 bases and V 7 bases, and 3 bases lay outside the gene matches. There are 14 residues in the CDR3. Here the CDR3 reads CASTTSGKTGELFF. The DNA of the CDR3 is TGTGCCAGCACGACTAGCGGGAAAACCGGGGAGCTGTTTTTT. The complete variable domain, with remaining parts taken from reference TRBV7-9 and TRBJ2-2, reads DTGVSQNPRHKITKRGQNVTFRCDPISEHNRLYWYRQTLGQGPEFLTYFQNEAQLEKSRLLSDRFSAERPKGSFSTLEIQRTEQGDSAMYLCASTTSGKTGELFFGEGSRLTVL.